The entry that follows covers one T cell receptor (beta chain) sequence. V was trimmed by 6 bases and J by 2 bases, leaving 10 bases between them. Germline V CDR1 and CDR2: KGHDR, SFDVKD. The CDR3 sequence is 13 residues long. This entry is derived from a study of blood T cell repertoires in COVID-19. In the study overall: Spain, Italy and the United States supplied samples that represented acute and convalescent COVID-19.

Original processing notes: Estimates of nucleated cell counts were drawn from the amplification of reference gene primers. The protocol was immunoSEQ multiplex PCR, while the TCRdb copy is restricted to in-frame clones and leaves out a portion. V and J calls and clone size are as listed in that table; D and trimming were resolved from the DNA. Of a few hundred thousand clones listed, 85% are singletons. The material sequenced was peripheral blood. The chain carries TRBV24-1 and TRBJ2-7, with D possibly matching TRBD2 (5 bases). The origin of this receptor is a woman under 30 with acute or convalescent COVID-19. In DNA, the CDR3 is TGTGCCACCAGTAGTACCGGGGCCTACGAGCAGTACTTC. Its translation: CATSSTGAYEQYF.